Each of the 9 T cell receptor beta chains below was sequenced from the same sample in a study of blood T cell repertoires in COVID-19. TCRdb keeps only in-frame clones here, not all; method: immunoSEQ multiplex PCR. The data show about 59,000 clones, 70% to 85% seen once. The sequenced material came from peripheral blood. These receptors were obtained from an elderly man with acute or convalescent COVID-19.

V gene TRBV18 combines with J gene TRBJ1-1, with 9 bases lining up with TRBD1. J lost 1 base, V lost 7 bases, and 4 bases had no gene match. Looked up from germline, CDR1 is KGHSH and CDR2 is LQKENI. The CDR3 has 14 residues. CDR3 DNA sequence: TGTGCCAGCTACCCGACAGGGGGGAACACTGAAGCTTTCTTT. It specifies CASYPTGGNTEAFF.

J is TRBJ1-4 and V is TRBV2, with TRBD1 as a possible D gene (5 bases). V gave up 8 bases and J gave up 1 base, with 14 bases separating them. In germline, CDR1 is SNHLY, CDR2 FYNNEI. This CDR3 contains 15 residues. The CDR3 sequence: CASGGQGVTNEKLFF. For the CDR3, the DNA is TGTGCCAGCGGAGGGCAGGGAGTAACTAATGAAAAACTGTTTTTT.

The chain is built from TRBV3-1 (or the pseudogene TRBV3-2) and TRBJ2-1; no definite D call. Germline-derived CDR1 and CDR2 are LGHDT and YNNKEL (reference sequence). This CDR3 spans 13 amino acids. The V and J ends lost 1 base and 5 bases respectively, with 6 bases between them. The CDR3 protein is CASSQGPNNEQFF. The CDR3 nucleotides read TGTGCCAGCAGCCAAGGTCCCAACAATGAGCAGTTCTTC.

This clone appeared a single time. This chain links TRBV9 with TRBJ1-3; D not certain. V shed 0 bases and J shed 0 bases, with 7 bases lying between them. The CDR3 runs 15 residues. Germline loops: CDR1 SGDLS, CDR2 YYNGEE. The CDR3 region is CASSVGQSSGNTIYF. The DNA of the CDR3 is TGTGCCAGCAGCGTAGGGCAGTCCTCTGGAAACACCATATATTTT.

The rearrangement links TRBV5-8 to TRBJ1-6; D remains unclear. Germline V CDR1 and CDR2: SGHTS, YDEGEE. The ends were cut back, 5 bases at V and 8 bases at J, with 26 bases in the middle. The CDR3 spans 18 residues. CDR3 in amino acids: CASSLMRGRTRRDSPLHF. CDR3 sequence (DNA): TGTGCCAGCAGTTTAATGCGAGGACGTACAAGGCGGGATTCACCCCTCCACTTT.

The rearrangement links TRBV10-2 to TRBJ1-1; the D gene is possibly TRBD1 (5 bases). CDR1 is WSHSY, CDR2 SAAADI, per germline. The CDR3 loop spans 14 amino acids. Trimming took 2 bases from V and 2 from J, leaving 9 bases between them. In DNA, the CDR3 is TGCGCCAGCAGTGAGCAGGGTAGAAACACTGAAGCTTTCTTT. It is translated as CASSEQGRNTEAFF.

V usage is TRBV2 and J usage is TRBJ1-2, with 8 bases identical to TRBD1. The CDR3 is made up of 15 amino acids. Looked up from germline, CDR1 is SNHLY and CDR2 is FYNNEI. Trimming removed 4 bases from V and 4 bases from J; junction bases left unmatched: 8. The CDR3 nucleotides read TGTGCCAGCAGTGCTGCCAGGGGGCTTCCCTATGGCTACACCTTC. This codes for CASSAARGLPYGYTF. The variable domain in full, with the rest retrieved from reference TRBV2 and TRBJ1-2, is EPEVTQTPSHQVTQMGQEVILRCVPISNHLYFYWYRQILGQKVEFLVSFYNNEISEKSEIFDDQFSVERPDGSNFTLKIRSTKLEDSAMYFCASSAARGLPYGYTFGSGTRLTVV.

The J gene is TRBJ1-2, the V gene TRBV6-1, with D tentatively TRBD1 (5 bases). The CDR3 is made up of 13 amino acids. Trimming pared 3 bases from V and 3 bases from J, leaving 8 bases between. Germline loops: CDR1 MNHNS, CDR2 SASEGT. Here the CDR3 reads CASSDRADYGYTF. CDR3 nucleotides: TGTGCCAGCAGTGACAGGGCGGACTATGGCTACACCTTC.

The chain links TRBV4-2 to TRBJ2-3, with 10 bases matching TRBD2. Germline CDR1 LGHNA, CDR2 YNFKEQ. Trimming cost V 3 bases and J 3 bases; bases outside gene matches: 6. The CDR3 loop spans 16 amino acids. CDR3 amino acids: CASSHVLAGRTDTQYF. DNA of the CDR3: TGTGCCAGCAGCCATGTACTAGCGGGGAGGACAGATACGCAGTATTTT.